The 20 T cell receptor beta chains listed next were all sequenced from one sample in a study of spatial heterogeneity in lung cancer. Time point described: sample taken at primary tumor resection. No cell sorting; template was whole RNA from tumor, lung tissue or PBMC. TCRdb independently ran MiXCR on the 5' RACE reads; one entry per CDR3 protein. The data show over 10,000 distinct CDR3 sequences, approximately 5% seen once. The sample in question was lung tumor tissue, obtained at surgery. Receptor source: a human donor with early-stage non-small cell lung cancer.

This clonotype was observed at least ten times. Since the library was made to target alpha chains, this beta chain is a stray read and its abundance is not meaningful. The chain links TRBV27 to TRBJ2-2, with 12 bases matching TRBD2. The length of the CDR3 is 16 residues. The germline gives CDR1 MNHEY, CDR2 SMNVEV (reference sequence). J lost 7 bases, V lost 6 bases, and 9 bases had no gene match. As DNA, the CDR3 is TGTGCCAGCAGCCGAATAGGACTAGCGGGAAGCGGGGAGCTGTTTTTT. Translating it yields CASSRIGLAGSGELFF.

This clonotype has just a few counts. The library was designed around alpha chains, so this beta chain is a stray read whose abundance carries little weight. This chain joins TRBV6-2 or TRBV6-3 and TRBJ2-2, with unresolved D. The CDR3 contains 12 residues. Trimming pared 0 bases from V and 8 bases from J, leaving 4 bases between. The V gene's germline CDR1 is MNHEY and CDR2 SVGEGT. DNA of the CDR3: TGTGCCAGCAGTTACTCGCCGGGGGAGCTGTTTTTT. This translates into CASSYSPGELFF.

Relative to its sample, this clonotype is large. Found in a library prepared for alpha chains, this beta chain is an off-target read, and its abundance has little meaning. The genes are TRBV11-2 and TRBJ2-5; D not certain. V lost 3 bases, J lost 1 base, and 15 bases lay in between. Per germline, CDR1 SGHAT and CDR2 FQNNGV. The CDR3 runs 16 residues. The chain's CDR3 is CASSFWGNRLQETQYF. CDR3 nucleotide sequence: TGTGCCAGCAGCTTTTGGGGAAACCGTCTCCAAGAGACCCAGTACTTC.

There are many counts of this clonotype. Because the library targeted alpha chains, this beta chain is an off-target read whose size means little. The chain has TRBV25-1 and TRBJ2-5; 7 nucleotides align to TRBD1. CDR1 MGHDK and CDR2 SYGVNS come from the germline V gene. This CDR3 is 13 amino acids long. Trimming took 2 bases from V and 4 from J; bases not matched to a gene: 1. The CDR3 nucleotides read TGTGCCAGCAGTGAAGGGGACAGAGAGACCCAGTACTTC. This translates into CASSEGDRETQYF.

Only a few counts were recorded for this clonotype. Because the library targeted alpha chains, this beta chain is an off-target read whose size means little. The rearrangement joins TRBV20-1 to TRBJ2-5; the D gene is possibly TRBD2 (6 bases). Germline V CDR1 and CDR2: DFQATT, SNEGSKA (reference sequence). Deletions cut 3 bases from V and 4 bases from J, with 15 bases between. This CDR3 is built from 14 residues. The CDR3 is CSASRELLRETQYF. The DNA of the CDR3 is TGCAGTGCTAGTCGGGAGCTATTACGAGAGACCCAGTACTTC.

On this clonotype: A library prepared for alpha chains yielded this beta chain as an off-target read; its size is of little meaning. CDR3 residues: CASSFLSPDSFTDTQYF. The CDR3 DNA reads as TGTGCCAGCAGTTTCCTCTCACCCGACAGCTTCACAGATACGCAGTATTTT. V usage is TRBV6-6 and J usage is TRBJ2-3; weak D call: TRBD1 (5 bases). Trimming cost V 4 bases and J 2 bases, with 19 bases left between them. The CDR3 is made up of 17 amino acids. Per germline, CDR1 MNHNY and CDR2 SVGAGI (reference sequence).

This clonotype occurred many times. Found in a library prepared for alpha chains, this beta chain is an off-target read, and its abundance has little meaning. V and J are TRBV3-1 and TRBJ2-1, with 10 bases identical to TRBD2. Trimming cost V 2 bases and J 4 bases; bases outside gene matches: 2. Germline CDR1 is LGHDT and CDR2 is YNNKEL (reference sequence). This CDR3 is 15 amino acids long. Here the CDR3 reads CASSQLAGAYNEQFF. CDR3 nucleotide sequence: TGTGCCAGCAGCCAACTAGCGGGGGCGTACAATGAGCAGTTCTTC.

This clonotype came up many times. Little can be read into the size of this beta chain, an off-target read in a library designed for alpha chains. CDR3 residues: CASSYSLPGQGYEQYF. The CDR3 nucleotides are TGTGCCAGCAGTTACTCGCTCCCGGGACAGGGCTACGAGCAGTACTTC. The chain uses TRBV6-2 or TRBV6-3 and TRBJ2-7; 9 positions match TRBD1. CDR3 length equals 16 residues. Trimming at V came to 0 bases and at J to 3 bases, leaving 6 bases not matched to a gene. Per germline, CDR1 MNHEY and CDR2 SVGEGT.

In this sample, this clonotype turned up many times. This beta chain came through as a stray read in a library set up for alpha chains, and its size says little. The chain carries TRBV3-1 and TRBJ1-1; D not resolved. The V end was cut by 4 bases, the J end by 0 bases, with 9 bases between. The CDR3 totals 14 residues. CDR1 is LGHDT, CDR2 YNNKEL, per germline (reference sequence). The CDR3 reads CASSPAWVNTEAFF. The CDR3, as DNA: TGTGCCAGCAGCCCAGCGTGGGTGAACACTGAAGCTTTCTTT.

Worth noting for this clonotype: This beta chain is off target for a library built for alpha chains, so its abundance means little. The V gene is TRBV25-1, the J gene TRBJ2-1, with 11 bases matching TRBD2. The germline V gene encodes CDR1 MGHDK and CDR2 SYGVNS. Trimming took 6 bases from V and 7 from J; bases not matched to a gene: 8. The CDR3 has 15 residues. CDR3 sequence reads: CASSGIAGGLNEQFF. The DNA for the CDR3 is TGTGCCAGCAGCGGAATAGCGGGAGGGCTGAATGAGCAGTTCTTC.

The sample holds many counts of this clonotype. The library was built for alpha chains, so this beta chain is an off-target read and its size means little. The CDR3 loop reads CASSLTAGAYEQYF. The DNA of the CDR3 is TGTGCCAGCAGTTTGACGGCCGGAGCCTACGAGCAGTACTTC. This chain links TRBV12-3 or TRBV12-4 with TRBJ2-7; D uncertain. V was pared by 3 bases and J by 2 bases, with 11 bases between. The CDR3 is 14 residues long.

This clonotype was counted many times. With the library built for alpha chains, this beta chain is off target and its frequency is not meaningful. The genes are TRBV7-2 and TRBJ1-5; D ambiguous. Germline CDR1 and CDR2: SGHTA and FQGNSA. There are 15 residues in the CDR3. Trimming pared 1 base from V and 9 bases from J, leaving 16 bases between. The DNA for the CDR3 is TGTGCCAGCAGCTTAGTTGCGGTGACCGGAGCGCCCCAGCATTTT. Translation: CASSLVAVTGAPQHF. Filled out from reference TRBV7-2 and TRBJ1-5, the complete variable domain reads GAGVSQSPSNKVTEKGKDVELRCDPISGHTALYWYRQSLGQGLEFLIYFQGNSAPDKSGLPSDRFSAERTGGSVSTLTIQRTQQEDSAVYLCASSLVAVTGAPQHFGDGTRLSIL.

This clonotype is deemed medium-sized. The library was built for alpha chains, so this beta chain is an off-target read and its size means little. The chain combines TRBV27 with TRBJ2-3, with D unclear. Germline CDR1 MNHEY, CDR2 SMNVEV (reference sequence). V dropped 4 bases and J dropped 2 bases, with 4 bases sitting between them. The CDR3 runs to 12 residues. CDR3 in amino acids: CASSSYTDTQYF. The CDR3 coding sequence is TGTGCCAGCAGTTCTTACACAGATACGCAGTATTTT.

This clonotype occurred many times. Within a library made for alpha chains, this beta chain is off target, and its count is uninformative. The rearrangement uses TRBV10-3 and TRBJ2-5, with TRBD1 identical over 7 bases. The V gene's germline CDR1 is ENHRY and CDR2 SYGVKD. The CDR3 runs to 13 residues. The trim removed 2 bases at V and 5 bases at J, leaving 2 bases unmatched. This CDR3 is CAISEQGVETQYF. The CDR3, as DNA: TGTGCCATCAGTGAGCAGGGGGTGGAGACCCAGTACTTC.

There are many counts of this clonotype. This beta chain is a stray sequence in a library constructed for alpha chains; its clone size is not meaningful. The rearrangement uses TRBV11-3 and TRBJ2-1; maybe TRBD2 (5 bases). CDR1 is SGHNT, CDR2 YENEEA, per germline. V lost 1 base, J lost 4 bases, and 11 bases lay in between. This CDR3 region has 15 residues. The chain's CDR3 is CASSLVTRRYNEQFF. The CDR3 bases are TGTGCCAGCAGCTTAGTTACCCGGAGGTACAATGAGCAGTTCTTC. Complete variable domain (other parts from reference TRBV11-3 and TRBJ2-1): EAGVVQSPRYKIIEKKQPVAFWCNPISGHNTLYWYLQNLGQGPELLIRYENEEAVDDSQLPKDRFSAERLKGVDSTLKIQPAELGDSAVYLCASSLVTRRYNEQFFGPGTRLTVL.

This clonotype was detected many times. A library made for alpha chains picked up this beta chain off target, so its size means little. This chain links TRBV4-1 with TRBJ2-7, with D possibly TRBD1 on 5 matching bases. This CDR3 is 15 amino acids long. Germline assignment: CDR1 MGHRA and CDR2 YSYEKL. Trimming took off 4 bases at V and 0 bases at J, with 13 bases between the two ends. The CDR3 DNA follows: TGCGCCAGCAGCCCAGGGCACGGCCCCTCCTACGAGCAGTACTTC. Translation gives CASSPGHGPSYEQYF.

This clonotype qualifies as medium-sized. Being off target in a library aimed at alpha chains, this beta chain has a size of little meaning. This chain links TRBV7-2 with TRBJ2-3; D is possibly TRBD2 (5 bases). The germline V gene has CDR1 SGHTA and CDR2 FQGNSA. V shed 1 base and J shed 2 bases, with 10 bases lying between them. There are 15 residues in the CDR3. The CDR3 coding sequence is TGTGCCAGCAGCTTAGTGGCTAGCCCCACAGATACGCAGTATTTT. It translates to CASSLVASPTDTQYF.

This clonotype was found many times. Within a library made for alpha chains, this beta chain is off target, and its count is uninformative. CDR3 in amino acids: CAWAQGLRNTEAFF. CDR3 in DNA: TGTGCCTGGGCACAGGGTTTGAGGAACACTGAAGCTTTCTTT. V and J are TRBV30 and TRBJ1-1; possibly TRBD1 for D (6 bases). The CDR3 length is 14 residues. In germline, CDR1 is GTSNPN, CDR2 SVGIG (reference sequence). V was pared by 5 bases and J by 1 base, with 14 bases between.

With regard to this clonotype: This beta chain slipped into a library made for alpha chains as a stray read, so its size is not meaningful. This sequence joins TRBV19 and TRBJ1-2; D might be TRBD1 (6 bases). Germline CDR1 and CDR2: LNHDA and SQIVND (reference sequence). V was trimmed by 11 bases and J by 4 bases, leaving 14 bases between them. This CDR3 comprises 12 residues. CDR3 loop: CAGNRVVYGYTF. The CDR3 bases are TGTGCCGGAAACAGGGTTGTCTATGGCTACACCTTC.

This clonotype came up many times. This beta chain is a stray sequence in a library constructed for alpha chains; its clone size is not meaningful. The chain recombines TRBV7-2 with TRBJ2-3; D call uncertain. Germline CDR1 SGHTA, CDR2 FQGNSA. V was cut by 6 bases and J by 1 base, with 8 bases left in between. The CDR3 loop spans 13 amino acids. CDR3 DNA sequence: TGTGCCAGCAGGCTCGGTCGCACAGATACGCAGTATTTT. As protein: CASRLGRTDTQYF.